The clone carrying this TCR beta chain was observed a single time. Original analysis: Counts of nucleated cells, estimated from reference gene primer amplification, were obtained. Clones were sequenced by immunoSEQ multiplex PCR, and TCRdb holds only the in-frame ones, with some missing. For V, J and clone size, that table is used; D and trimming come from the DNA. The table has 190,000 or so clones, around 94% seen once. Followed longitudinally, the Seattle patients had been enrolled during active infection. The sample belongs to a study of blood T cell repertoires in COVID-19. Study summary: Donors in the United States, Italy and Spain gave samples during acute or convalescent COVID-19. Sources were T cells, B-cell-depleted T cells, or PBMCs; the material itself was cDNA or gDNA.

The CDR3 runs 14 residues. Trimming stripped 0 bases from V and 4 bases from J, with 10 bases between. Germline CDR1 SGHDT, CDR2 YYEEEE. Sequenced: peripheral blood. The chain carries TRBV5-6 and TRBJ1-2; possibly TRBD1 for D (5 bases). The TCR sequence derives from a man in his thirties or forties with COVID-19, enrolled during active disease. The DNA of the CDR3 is TGTGCCAGCAGCTTGGAGGGGCCCGGCTATGGCTACACCTTC. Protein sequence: CASSLEGPGYGYTF.